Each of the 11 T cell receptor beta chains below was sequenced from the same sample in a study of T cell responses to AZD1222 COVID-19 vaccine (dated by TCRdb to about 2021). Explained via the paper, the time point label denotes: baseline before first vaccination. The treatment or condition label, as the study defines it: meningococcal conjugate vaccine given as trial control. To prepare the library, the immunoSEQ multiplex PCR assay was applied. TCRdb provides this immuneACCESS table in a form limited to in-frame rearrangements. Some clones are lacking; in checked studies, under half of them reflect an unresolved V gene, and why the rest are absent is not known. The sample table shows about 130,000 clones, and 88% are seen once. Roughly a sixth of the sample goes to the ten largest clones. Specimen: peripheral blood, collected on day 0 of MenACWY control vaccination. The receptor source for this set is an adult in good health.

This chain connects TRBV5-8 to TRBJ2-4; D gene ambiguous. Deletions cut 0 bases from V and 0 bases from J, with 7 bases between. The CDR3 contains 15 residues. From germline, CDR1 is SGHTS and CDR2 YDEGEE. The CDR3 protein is CASSLGSGAKNIQYF. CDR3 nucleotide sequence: TGTGCCAGCAGCTTGGGATCAGGAGCCAAAAACATTCAGTACTTC.

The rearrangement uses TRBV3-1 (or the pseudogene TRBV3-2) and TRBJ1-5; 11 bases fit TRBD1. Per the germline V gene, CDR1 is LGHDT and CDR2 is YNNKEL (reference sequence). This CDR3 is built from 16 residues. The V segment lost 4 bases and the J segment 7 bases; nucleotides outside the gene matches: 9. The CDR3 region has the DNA TGTGCCAGCAGCCCCGGTTGGGACAGGGGGGTCCAGCCCCAGCATTTT. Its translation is CASSPGWDRGVQPQHF.

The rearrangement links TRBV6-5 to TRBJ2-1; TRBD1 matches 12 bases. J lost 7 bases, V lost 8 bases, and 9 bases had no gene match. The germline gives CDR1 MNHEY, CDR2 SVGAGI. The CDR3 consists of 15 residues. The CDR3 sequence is CASFPRDRGLNEQFF. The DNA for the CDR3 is TGTGCCAGCTTTCCCCGGGACAGGGGGCTGAATGAGCAGTTCTTC.

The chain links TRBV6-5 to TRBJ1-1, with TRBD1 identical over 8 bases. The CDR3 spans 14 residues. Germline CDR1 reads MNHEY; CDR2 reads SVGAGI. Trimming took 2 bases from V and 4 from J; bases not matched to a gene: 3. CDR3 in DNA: TGTGCCAGCAGTTACCAGGGGGCAGGCACTGAAGCTTTCTTT. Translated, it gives CASSYQGAGTEAFF.

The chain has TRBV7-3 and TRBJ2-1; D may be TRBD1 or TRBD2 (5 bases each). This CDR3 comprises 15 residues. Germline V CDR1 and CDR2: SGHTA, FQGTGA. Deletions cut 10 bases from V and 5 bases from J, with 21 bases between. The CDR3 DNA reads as TGTGCCACCGGGGCGGGCCCGAAGAGGCACAATGAGCAGTTCTTC. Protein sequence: CATGAGPKRHNEQFF.

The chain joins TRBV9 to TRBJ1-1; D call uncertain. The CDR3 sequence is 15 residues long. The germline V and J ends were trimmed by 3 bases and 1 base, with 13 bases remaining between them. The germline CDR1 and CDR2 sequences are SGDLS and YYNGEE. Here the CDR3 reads CASSAFGLWNTEAFF. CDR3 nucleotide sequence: TGTGCCAGCAGCGCCTTTGGGCTGTGGAACACTGAAGCTTTCTTT.

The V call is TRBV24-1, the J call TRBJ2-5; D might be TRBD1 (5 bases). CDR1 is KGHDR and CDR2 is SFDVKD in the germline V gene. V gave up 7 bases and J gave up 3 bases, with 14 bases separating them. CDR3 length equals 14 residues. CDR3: CATSPQTAKETQYF. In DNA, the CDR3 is TGTGCCACCAGCCCCCAGACAGCTAAAGAGACCCAGTACTTC.

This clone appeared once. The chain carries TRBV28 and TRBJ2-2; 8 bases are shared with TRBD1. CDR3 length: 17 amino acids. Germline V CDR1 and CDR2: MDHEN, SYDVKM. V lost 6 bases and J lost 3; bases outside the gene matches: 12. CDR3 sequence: CASSFDPGGVDTGELFF. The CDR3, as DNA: TGTGCCAGCAGCTTCGACCCAGGGGGCGTTGACACCGGGGAGCTGTTTTTT. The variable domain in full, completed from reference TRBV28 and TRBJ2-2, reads DVKVTQSSRYLVKRTGEKVFLECVQDMDHENMFWYRQDPGLGLRLIYFSYDVKMKEKGDIPEGYSVSREKKERFSLILESASTNQTSMYLCASSFDPGGVDTGELFFGEGSRLTVL.

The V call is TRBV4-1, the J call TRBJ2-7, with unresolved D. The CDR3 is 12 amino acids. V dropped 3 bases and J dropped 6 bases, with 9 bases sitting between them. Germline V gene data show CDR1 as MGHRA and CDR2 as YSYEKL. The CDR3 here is CASSQPPGEQYF. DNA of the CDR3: TGCGCCAGCAGCCAGCCCCCGGGCGAGCAGTACTTC.

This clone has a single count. The CDR3 sequence: CASSEVAGGHNEQFF. DNA of the CDR3: TGTGCCAGCAGTGAGGTGGCGGGAGGACACAATGAGCAGTTCTTC. V and J are TRBV6-1 and TRBJ2-1, with 8 bases that match TRBD2. The CDR3 is 15 amino acids. Germline trimming cut 3 bases from V and 5 bases from J; bases unmatched to any gene: 6. Germline V lookup: CDR1 MNHNS, CDR2 SASEGT.

The CDR3: CASSSQGVEQYF. In DNA form, the CDR3 reads TGTGCCAGCAGTTCACAGGGGGTCGAGCAGTACTTC. The chain joins TRBV5-6 to TRBJ2-7; 8 bases align to TRBD1. V trimming: 5 bases; J trimming: 6 bases; junction bases outside the gene matches: 4. This CDR3 region has 12 residues. From germline, CDR1 is SGHDT and CDR2 YYEEEE.